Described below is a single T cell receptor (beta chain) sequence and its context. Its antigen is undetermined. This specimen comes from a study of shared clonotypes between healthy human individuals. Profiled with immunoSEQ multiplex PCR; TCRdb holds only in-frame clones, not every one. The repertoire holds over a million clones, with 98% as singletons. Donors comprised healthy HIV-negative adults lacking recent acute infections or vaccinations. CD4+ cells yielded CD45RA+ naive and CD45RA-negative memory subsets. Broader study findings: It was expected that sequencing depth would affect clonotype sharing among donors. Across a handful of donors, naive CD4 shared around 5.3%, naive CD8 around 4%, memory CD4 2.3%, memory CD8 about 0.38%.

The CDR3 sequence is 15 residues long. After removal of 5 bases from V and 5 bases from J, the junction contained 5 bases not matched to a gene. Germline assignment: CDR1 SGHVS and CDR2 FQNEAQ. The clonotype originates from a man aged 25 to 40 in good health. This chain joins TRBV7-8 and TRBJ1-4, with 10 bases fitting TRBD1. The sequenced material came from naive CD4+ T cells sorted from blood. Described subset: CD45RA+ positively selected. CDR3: CASSDWTGGNEKLFF. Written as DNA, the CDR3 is TGTGCCAGCAGCGACTGGACAGGGGGGAATGAAAAACTGTTTTTT.